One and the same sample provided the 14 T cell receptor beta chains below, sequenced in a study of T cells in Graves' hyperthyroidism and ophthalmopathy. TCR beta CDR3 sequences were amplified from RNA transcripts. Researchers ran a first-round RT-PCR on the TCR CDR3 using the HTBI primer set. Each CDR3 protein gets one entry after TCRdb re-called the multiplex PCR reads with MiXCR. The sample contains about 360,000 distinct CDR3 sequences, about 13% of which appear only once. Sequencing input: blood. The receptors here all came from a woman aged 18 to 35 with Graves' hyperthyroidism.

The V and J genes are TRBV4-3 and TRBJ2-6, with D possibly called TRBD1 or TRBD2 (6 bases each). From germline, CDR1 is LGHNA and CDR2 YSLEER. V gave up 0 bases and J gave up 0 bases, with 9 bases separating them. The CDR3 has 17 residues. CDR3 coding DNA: TGCGCCAGCAGCCAAGATCGGGGGCTCTCTGGGGCCAACGTCCTGACTTTC. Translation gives CASSQDRGLSGANVLTF.

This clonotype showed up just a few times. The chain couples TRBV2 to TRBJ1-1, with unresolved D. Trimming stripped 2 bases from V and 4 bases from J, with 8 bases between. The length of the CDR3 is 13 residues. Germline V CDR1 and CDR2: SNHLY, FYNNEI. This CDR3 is CASSELNLTEAFF. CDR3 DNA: TGTGCCAGCAGTGAATTGAACCTCACTGAAGCTTTCTTT. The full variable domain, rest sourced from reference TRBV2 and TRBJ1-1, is EPEVTQTPSHQVTQMGQEVILRCVPISNHLYFYWYRQILGQKVEFLVSFYNNEISEKSEIFDDQFSVERPDGSNFTLKIRSTKLEDSAMYFCASSELNLTEAFFGQGTRLTVV.

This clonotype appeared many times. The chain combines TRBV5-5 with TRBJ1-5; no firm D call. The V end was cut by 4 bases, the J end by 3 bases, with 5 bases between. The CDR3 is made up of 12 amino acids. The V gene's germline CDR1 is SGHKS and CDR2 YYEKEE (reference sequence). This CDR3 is CASSENNQPQHF. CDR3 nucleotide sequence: TGTGCCAGCAGCGAAAACAATCAGCCCCAGCATTTT. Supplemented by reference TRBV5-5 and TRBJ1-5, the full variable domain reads DAGVTQSPTHLIKTRGQQVTLRCSPISGHKSVSWYQQVLGQGPQFIFQYYEKEERGRGNFPDRFSARQFPNYSSELNVNALLLGDSALYLCASSENNQPQHFGDGTRLSIL.

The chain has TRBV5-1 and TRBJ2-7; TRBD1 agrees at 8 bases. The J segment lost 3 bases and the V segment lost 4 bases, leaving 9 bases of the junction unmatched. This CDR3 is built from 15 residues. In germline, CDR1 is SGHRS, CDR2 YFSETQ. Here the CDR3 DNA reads TGCGCCAGCAGCCCCCAGACAGGGACAGGCTACGAGCAGTACTTC. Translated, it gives CASSPQTGTGYEQYF.

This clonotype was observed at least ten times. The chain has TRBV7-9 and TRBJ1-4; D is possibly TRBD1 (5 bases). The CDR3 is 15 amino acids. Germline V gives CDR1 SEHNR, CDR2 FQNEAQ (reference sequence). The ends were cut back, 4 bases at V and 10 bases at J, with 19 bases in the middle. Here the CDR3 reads CASSSSQGWDGKLFF. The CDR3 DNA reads TGTGCCAGCAGCTCATCGCAGGGTTGGGATGGAAAACTGTTTTTT.

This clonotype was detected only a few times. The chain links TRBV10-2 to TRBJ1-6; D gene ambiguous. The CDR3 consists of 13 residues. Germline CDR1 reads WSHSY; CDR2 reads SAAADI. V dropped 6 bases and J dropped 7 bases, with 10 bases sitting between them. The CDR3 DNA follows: TGCGCCAGCAGGCGGACGGTCAATTCACCCCTCCACTTT. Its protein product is CASRRTVNSPLHF.

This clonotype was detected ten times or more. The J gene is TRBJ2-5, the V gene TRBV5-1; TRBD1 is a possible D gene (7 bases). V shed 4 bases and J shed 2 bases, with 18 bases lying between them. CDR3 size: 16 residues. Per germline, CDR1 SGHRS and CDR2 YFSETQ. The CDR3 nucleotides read TGCGCCAGCAGCCCGGCGGGACAGAGAGGGCAAGAGACCCAGTACTTC. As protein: CASSPAGQRGQETQYF.

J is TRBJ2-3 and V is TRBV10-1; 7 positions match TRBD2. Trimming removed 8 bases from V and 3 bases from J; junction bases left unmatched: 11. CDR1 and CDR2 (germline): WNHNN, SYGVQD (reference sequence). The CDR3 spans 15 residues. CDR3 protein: CASRPGLDGTDTQYF. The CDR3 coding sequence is TGCGCCAGCCGCCCTGGACTAGATGGAACAGATACGCAGTATTTT.

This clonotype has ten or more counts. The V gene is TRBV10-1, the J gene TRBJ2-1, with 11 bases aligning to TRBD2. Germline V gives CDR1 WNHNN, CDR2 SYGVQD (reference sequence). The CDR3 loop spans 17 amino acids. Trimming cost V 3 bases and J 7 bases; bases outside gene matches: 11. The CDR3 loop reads CASSDSDSGGASNEQFF. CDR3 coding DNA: TGCGCCAGCAGTGATTCAGATAGCGGGGGGGCTTCGAATGAGCAGTTCTTC.

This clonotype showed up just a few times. The CDR3 loop reads CASSYLGQGAAKNIQYF. DNA for the CDR3: TGTGCCAGCAGTTACCTTGGACAGGGGGCTGCCAAAAACATTCAGTACTTC. This chain links TRBV6-2 or TRBV6-3 with TRBJ2-4, with 11 bases that match TRBD1. Germline V gene sequence: CDR1 MNHEY, CDR2 SVGEGT. The CDR3 spans 17 residues. V gave up 2 bases and J gave up 1 base; unmatched junction bases: 4.

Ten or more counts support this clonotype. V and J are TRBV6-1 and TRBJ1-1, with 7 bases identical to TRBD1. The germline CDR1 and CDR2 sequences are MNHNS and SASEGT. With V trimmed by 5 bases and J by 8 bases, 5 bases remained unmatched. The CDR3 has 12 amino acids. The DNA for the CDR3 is TGTGCCAGCAGTTCGACAGGGAAAGAAGCTTTCTTT. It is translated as CASSSTGKEAFF.

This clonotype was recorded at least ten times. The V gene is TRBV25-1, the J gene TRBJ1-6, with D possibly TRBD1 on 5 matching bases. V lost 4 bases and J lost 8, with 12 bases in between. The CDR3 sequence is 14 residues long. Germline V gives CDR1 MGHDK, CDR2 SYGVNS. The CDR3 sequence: CASSGPGLHSPLHF. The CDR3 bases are TGTGCCAGCAGTGGACCGGGACTGCATTCACCCCTCCACTTT.

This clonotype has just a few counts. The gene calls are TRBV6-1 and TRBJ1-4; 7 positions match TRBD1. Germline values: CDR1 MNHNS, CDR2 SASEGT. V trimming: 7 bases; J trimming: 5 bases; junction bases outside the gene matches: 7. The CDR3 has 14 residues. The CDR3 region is CASTRDSPNEKLFF. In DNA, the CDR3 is TGTGCCAGCACCCGGGACAGCCCAAATGAAAAACTGTTTTTT.

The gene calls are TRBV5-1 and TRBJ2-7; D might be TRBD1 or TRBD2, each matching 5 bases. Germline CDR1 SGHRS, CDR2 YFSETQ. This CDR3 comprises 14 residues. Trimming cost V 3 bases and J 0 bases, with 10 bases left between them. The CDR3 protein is CASSWDGDSYEQYF. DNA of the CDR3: TGCGCCAGCAGCTGGGACGGGGACTCCTACGAGCAGTACTTC.